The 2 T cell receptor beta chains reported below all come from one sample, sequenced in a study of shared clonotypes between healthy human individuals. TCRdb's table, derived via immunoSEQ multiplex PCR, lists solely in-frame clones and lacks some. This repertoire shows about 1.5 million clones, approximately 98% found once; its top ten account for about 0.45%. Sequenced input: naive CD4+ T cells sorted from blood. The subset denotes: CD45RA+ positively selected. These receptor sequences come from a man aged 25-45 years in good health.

CDR3 loop: CASSLWGGGTNEQFF. The CDR3 DNA reads TGTGCCAGCAGCCTATGGGGGGGTGGGACAAATGAGCAGTTCTTC. The chain employs TRBV7-6 and TRBJ2-1, with a tentative D call TRBD2 (7 bases). The CDR3 totals 15 residues. Germline CDR1 reads SGHVS; CDR2 reads FNYEAQ. The germline V and J ends were trimmed by 5 bases and 7 bases, with 18 bases remaining between them.

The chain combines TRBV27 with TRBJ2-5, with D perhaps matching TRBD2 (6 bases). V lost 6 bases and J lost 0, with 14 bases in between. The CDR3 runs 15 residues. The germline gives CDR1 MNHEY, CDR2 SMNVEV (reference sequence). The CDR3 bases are TGTGCCAGCAGCCCCCAGAGGACTAACCAAGAGACCCAGTACTTC. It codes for CASSPQRTNQETQYF.